What follows are 29 T cell receptor beta chains derived from one specimen sequenced in a study of blood T cell repertoires in COVID-19. The method was immunoSEQ multiplex PCR; TCRdb's version includes in-frame clones alone and lacks a portion of them. The sample has around 67,000 clones, around 87% seen once. Sequenced: peripheral blood. The receptors shown here come from a man between 45 and 60 years old with active COVID-19.

The CDR3 is CAWRRAGGSSSYNEQFF. CDR3 DNA: TGTGCCTGGAGGAGAGCGGGAGGGTCGAGCTCCTACAATGAGCAGTTCTTC. The chain has TRBV30 and TRBJ2-1; 10 nucleotides match TRBD2. Germline V lookup: CDR1 GTSNPN, CDR2 SVGIG (reference sequence). Unmatched junction bases numbered 8, after V lost 3 bases and J lost 0 bases. This CDR3 contains 17 residues.

The chain uses TRBV18 and TRBJ2-7, with 7 bases that match TRBD1. The CDR3 has 15 amino acids. Losses at the gene ends were 6 bases for V and 1 base for J; bases not matched to a gene: 9. The germline gives CDR1 KGHSH, CDR2 LQKENI. In DNA form, the CDR3 reads TGTGCCAGCTCTCCTAAGACAGGGTCTTCCTACGAGCAGTACTTC. Protein: CASSPKTGSSYEQYF.

The J gene is TRBJ1-5, the V gene TRBV6-5; 9 bases fit TRBD1. V gave up 6 bases and J gave up 7 bases; unmatched junction bases: 4. Per germline, CDR1 MNHEY and CDR2 SVGAGI. The CDR3 runs 13 residues. The CDR3 here is CASSPTGGQPQHF. The CDR3 coding sequence is TGTGCCAGCAGCCCGACAGGGGGGCAGCCCCAGCATTTT.

This clone showed up just a few times. This chain uses TRBV9 with TRBJ2-7, with 9 bases matching TRBD2. The CDR3 is 15 residues long. V shed 0 bases and J 4 bases; nucleotides not matched to a gene: 5. Germline CDR1 reads SGDLS; CDR2 reads YYNGEE. Written as DNA, the CDR3 is TGTGCCAGCAGCGTAGAAGGGACTAGCCGGTACGAGCAGTACTTC. Translated: CASSVEGTSRYEQYF.

The gene calls are TRBV3-1 (or the pseudogene TRBV3-2) and TRBJ2-7, with D possibly matching TRBD1 (5 bases). The V gene lost 0 bases and the J gene lost 2 bases, with 11 bases spanning the gap. CDR1 is LGHDT and CDR2 is YNNKEL in the germline V gene (reference sequence). This CDR3 comprises 15 residues. The DNA of the CDR3 is TGTGCCAGCAGCCAAGATCTGGTAGGGGCCTACGAGCAGTACTTC. Translation gives CASSQDLVGAYEQYF.

V and J are TRBV28 and TRBJ2-3; D is unclear. The CDR3 is made up of 15 amino acids. Germline V gene data show CDR1 as MDHEN and CDR2 as SYDVKM. The ends were cut back, 4 bases at V and 4 bases at J, with 15 bases in the middle. In nucleotides, the CDR3 is TGTGCCAGCAGTTCCCCCCCGCGTGCCTCAGATACGCAGTATTTT. Translated: CASSSPPRASDTQYF.

A few counts support this clone. This chain uses TRBV30 with TRBJ1-2; the D gene is possibly TRBD1 (5 bases). The CDR3 loop spans 12 amino acids. With 0 bases removed from V and 11 bases from J, the gap between germline ends came to 13 bases. Germline V gene sequence: CDR1 GTSNPN, CDR2 SVGIG (reference sequence). The CDR3 reads CAWSVFIGAYTF. CDR3 nucleotide sequence: TGTGCCTGGAGTGTGTTTATAGGGGCTTACACCTTC.

CDR3 residues: CAISGLAGATDTQYF. The DNA of the CDR3 is TGTGCCATCAGCGGACTAGCGGGGGCCACAGATACGCAGTATTTT. The rearrangement joins TRBV10-3 to TRBJ2-3, with 13 bases fitting TRBD2. This CDR3 comprises 15 residues. Germline lookup yields CDR1 ENHRY and CDR2 SYGVKD. With V trimmed by 6 bases and J by 2 bases, 2 bases remained unmatched.

This clone was picked up a small number of times. J is TRBJ1-1 and V is TRBV27; D gene ambiguous. The CDR3 covers 15 residues. The V end lost 10 bases, the J end lost 3 bases, and 21 bases lay between the germline ends. Germline CDR1 reads MNHEY; CDR2 reads SMNVEV (reference sequence). The CDR3 DNA is TGTGCCACCTGGAGAGAGGGCCAGAGGGACACTGAAGCTTTCTTT. Amino acids: CATWREGQRDTEAFF.

The chain joins TRBV5-6 to TRBJ2-3; 8 bases fit TRBD1. From germline, CDR1 is SGHDT and CDR2 YYEEEE. The CDR3 sequence is 16 residues long. V was clipped by 4 bases and J by 3 bases; unmatched bases: 10. The CDR3 loop is CASSRRTGLGTDTQYF. The CDR3, as DNA: TGTGCCAGCAGCCGGAGGACAGGGCTAGGGACAGATACGCAGTATTTT. The entire variable domain, with the rest obtained from reference TRBV5-6 and TRBJ2-3, is as follows: DAGVTQSPTHLIKTRGQQVTLRCSPKSGHDTVSWYQQALGQGPQFIFQYYEEEERQRGNFPDRFSGHQFPNYSSELNVNALLLGDSALYLCASSRRTGLGTDTQYFGPGTRLTVL.

V is TRBV18 and J is TRBJ1-1, with D hard to call. The CDR3 is made up of 14 amino acids. With 3 bases removed from V and 5 bases from J, the gap between germline ends came to 13 bases. From germline, CDR1 is KGHSH and CDR2 LQKENI. CDR3 sequence (DNA): TGTGCCAGCTCACCGTTGGGCCGGGAAACTGAAGCTTTCTTT. Translating it yields CASSPLGRETEAFF.

The chain combines TRBV10-3 with TRBJ1-1; a possible D gene is TRBD1 (5 bases). The CDR3 has 16 residues. Germline assignment: CDR1 ENHRY and CDR2 SYGVKD. Trimming left V 0 bases short and J 5 bases short, with 16 bases between. CDR3 DNA sequence: TGTGCCATCAGTGAGTCGACTCGGGGGTTCGAGACTGAAGCTTTCTTT. Translated, it gives CAISESTRGFETEAFF.

The chain links TRBV7-2 to TRBJ2-5, with 9 bases lining up with TRBD1. The CDR3 totals 17 residues. J was trimmed by 7 bases and V by 3 bases; bases with no gene match: 15. Germline V gene sequence: CDR1 SGHTA, CDR2 FQGNSA. The CDR3 sequence is CASSFIGRTGARGTQYF. The CDR3 nucleotides are TGTGCCAGCAGCTTCATCGGTCGGACAGGGGCCAGAGGGACCCAGTACTTC.

This clone was detected once. V usage is TRBV28 and J usage is TRBJ2-4, with 7 bases fitting TRBD2. The V segment lost 7 bases and the J segment 1 base; nucleotides outside the gene matches: 10. The CDR3 contains 16 residues. CDR1 and CDR2 from the germline V gene are MDHEN and SYDVKM. CDR3 sequence reads: CASTPQMGGAKNIQYF. The CDR3 region has the DNA TGTGCCAGCACCCCTCAGATGGGGGGGGCCAAAAACATTCAGTACTTC.

The genes are TRBV5-3 and TRBJ1-2, with D possibly matching TRBD1 (5 bases). TRBV5-3 is designated an ORF whose function remains uncertain. Trimming removed 2 bases from V and 3 bases from J, with 17 bases in between. This CDR3 spans 16 amino acids. The CDR3 nucleotides are TGTGCCAGAAGCTTTAGCCGCAGGGATTCTGACTATGGCTACACCTTC. Translation: CARSFSRRDSDYGYTF.

J is TRBJ2-3 and V is TRBV19, with D perhaps matching TRBD2 (7 bases). V lost 5 bases to trimming and J lost 6 bases, with 21 bases between them. Germline-derived CDR1 and CDR2 are LNHDA and SQIVND (reference sequence). This CDR3 contains 16 residues. The CDR3 nucleotides read TGTGCCAGTAGTGGGGGGGGCGGACCACCCCGGGATACGCAGTATTTT. Translation gives CASSGGGGPPRDTQYF. Using reference TRBV19 and TRBJ2-3 for the parts outside the CDR3, the full variable domain is DGGITQSPKYLFRKEGQNVTLSCEQNLNHDAMYWYRQDPGQGLRLIYYSQIVNDFQKGDIAEGYSVSREKKESFPLTVTSAQKNPTAFYLCASSGGGGPPRDTQYFGPGTRLTVL.

This sequence joins TRBV9 and TRBJ2-1; no clear D gene. Trimming stripped 0 bases from V and 0 bases from J, with 10 bases between. The CDR3 totals 16 residues. Germline V gene sequence: CDR1 SGDLS, CDR2 YYNGEE. CDR3 in amino acids: CASSVGLESSYNEQFF. In DNA form, the CDR3 reads TGTGCCAGCAGCGTAGGGCTTGAAAGCTCCTACAATGAGCAGTTCTTC. The full variable domain, its missing parts supplied by reference TRBV9 and TRBJ2-1, is DSGVTQTPKHLITATGQRVTLRCSPRSGDLSVYWYQQSLDQGLQFLIQYYNGEERAKGNILERFSAQQFPDLHSELNLSSLELGDSALYFCASSVGLESSYNEQFFGPGTRLTVL.

The chain recombines TRBV11-3 with TRBJ2-2; TRBD2 might be the D (6 bases). The CDR3 consists of 15 residues. V dropped 5 bases and J dropped 6 bases, with 16 bases sitting between them. CDR1 and CDR2 (germline): SGHNT, YENEEA. The CDR3 sequence is CASSPSIGEAGELFF. The CDR3 nucleotides read TGTGCCAGCAGCCCCTCTATAGGGGAGGCCGGGGAGCTGTTTTTT.

The genes are TRBV28 and TRBJ2-5; 10 bases are shared with TRBD1. This CDR3 has 13 amino acids. Germline V lookup: CDR1 MDHEN, CDR2 SYDVKM. V lost 4 bases, J lost 9 bases, and 5 bases stayed unmatched. CDR3 sequence: CASSSPGQGAQYF. The DNA of the CDR3 is TGTGCCAGCAGTTCACCCGGACAGGGGGCCCAGTACTTC.

The J gene is TRBJ2-7, the V gene TRBV5-4, with 16 positions matching TRBD2. V trimming: 5 bases; J trimming: 0 bases; junction bases outside the gene matches: 8. CDR1 and CDR2 from the germline V gene are SGHNT and YYREEE (reference sequence). This CDR3 has 18 amino acids. CDR3 DNA sequence: TGTGCCAGCAGTGCGGGGGGACTAGCGGGAGGGTCCTCCTACGAGCAGTACTTC. It codes for CASSAGGLAGGSSYEQYF.

The chain has TRBV11-2 and TRBJ1-6, with 9 nucleotides matching TRBD1. The CDR3 covers 13 residues. Germline CDR1 SGHAT, CDR2 FQNNGV. Trimming took 6 bases from V and 11 from J; bases not matched to a gene: 5. CDR3: CASRDRGTTPLHF. Here the CDR3 DNA reads TGTGCCAGCAGGGACAGGGGCACCACACCCCTCCACTTT.

V gene TRBV27 combines with J gene TRBJ1-1; the match to TRBD1 covers 7 bases. The germline V gene has CDR1 MNHEY and CDR2 SMNVEV (reference sequence). This CDR3 has 17 residues. V lost 5 bases, J lost 0 bases, and 12 bases stayed unmatched. CDR3 protein: CASSPGTAGPMNTEAFF. The DNA for the CDR3 is TGTGCCAGCAGTCCTGGGACAGCAGGTCCGATGAACACTGAAGCTTTCTTT.

The genes are TRBV20-1 and TRBJ1-2, with no clear D. V lost 6 bases and J 4 bases, leaving 9 bases between the germline ends. CDR3 length: 11 residues. Germline V gene sequence: CDR1 DFQATT, CDR2 SNEGSKA (reference sequence). CDR3 in DNA: TGCAGTGCCCCGCCCGGCTATGGCTACACCTTC. It specifies CSAPPGYGYTF.

The chain has TRBV28 and TRBJ1-1, with D perhaps matching TRBD1 (6 bases). Germline V CDR1 and CDR2: MDHEN, SYDVKM. Trimming took off 6 bases at V and 8 bases at J, with 22 bases between the two ends. This CDR3 is built from 15 residues. The CDR3 loop is CASRPRGGWSREAFF. DNA of the CDR3: TGTGCCAGCAGGCCAAGGGGGGGGTGGTCTAGGGAAGCTTTCTTT.

This clone was counted only a few times. The chain is built from TRBV28 and TRBJ1-2; D is undetermined. This CDR3 is 13 amino acids long. CDR1 is MDHEN, CDR2 SYDVKM, per germline. Trimming took 8 bases from V and 6 from J, leaving 16 bases between them. CDR3 region: CASVQAGFNGYTF. The CDR3 DNA is TGTGCCAGCGTCCAGGCAGGCTTTAATGGCTACACCTTC.

CDR3: CASSSRQDSSYNEQFF. The CDR3 DNA is TGTGCCAGCAGCTCCCGACAGGACTCATCCTACAATGAGCAGTTCTTC. The chain uses TRBV7-9 and TRBJ2-1; the D gene is possibly TRBD1 (6 bases). Germline lookup yields CDR1 SEHNR and CDR2 FQNEAQ (reference sequence). This CDR3 spans 16 amino acids. V lost 4 bases and J 1 base, leaving 14 bases between the germline ends.

CDR3 bases: TGTGCCACCAGTGATTTGCAAACCGGGACCTACAATGAGCAGTTCTTC. Translated, it gives CATSDLQTGTYNEQFF. The V gene is TRBV24-1, the J gene TRBJ2-1, with D perhaps TRBD2 (5 bases). The CDR3 has 16 residues. Germline V gives CDR1 KGHDR, CDR2 SFDVKD. The ends were cut back, 0 bases at V and 2 bases at J, with 10 bases in the middle.

This rearrangement joins TRBV5-1 to TRBJ2-1, with D possibly TRBD2 on 6 matching bases. CDR1 and CDR2 from the germline V gene are SGHRS and YFSETQ. This CDR3 spans 18 amino acids. V dropped 1 base and J dropped 5 bases, with 22 bases sitting between them. For the CDR3, the DNA is TGCGCCAGCAGCTTGCCCAGGGATGGAGGGCGCGGGAACAATGAGCAGTTCTTC. It translates to CASSLPRDGGRGNNEQFF.

The rearrangement links TRBV28 to TRBJ2-1, with 8 bases fitting TRBD1. The CDR3 contains 15 residues. The germline CDR1 and CDR2 sequences are MDHEN and SYDVKM. Germline trimming cut 6 bases from V and 3 bases from J; bases unmatched to any gene: 7. The DNA for the CDR3 is TGTGCCAGCAGAAATCGGACAGGGAGCTACAATGAGCAGTTCTTC. Translating it yields CASRNRTGSYNEQFF.